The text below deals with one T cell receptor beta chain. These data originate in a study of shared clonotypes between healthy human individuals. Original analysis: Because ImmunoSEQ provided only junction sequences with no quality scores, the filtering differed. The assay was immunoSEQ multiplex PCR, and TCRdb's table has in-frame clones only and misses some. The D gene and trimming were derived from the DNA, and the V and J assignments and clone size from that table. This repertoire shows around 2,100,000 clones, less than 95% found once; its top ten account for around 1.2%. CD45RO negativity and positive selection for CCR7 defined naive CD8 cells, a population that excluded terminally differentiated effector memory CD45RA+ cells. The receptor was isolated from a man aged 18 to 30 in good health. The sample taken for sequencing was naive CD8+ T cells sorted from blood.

In nucleotides, the CDR3 is TGTGCCAGCAGCTACCTTGCCGGCTCTGGAAACACCATATATTTT. Translation gives CASSYLAGSGNTIYF. The rearrangement joins TRBV11-1 to TRBJ1-3, with D uncertain. Between the trimmed V and J ends, which lost 4 bases and 0 bases, there was a span of 10 bases. Germline V gene sequence: CDR1 SGHAT, CDR2 FQDESV (reference sequence). This CDR3 has 15 amino acids.